The 13 T cell receptor beta chains in this list originate from one sample, sequenced in a study of graft-versus-host responses after intestinal transplantation. No antigen has been assigned to these receptors. Some clones are missing from TCRdb's copy, which holds only in-frame ones; the method was immunoSEQ multiplex PCR. The sample lists 90,000 to 120,000 clones, roughly 87% seen once, with 0.6% to 0.8% in the top ten. Sample: unstimulated CD4+ T cells sorted from spleen or lymph node cells, taken before transplant. The receptors originated from a human donor who was the organ donor for an intestinal transplant.

The V gene is TRBV11-2, the J gene TRBJ1-3, with D uncertain. Looked up from germline, CDR1 is SGHAT and CDR2 is FQNNGV. V was shortened by 0 bases and J by 4 bases, with 4 bases between the two germline ends. The length of the CDR3 is 13 residues. CDR3 sequence reads: CASSLDLGNTIYF. The CDR3 DNA is TGTGCCAGCAGCTTAGATTTGGGAAACACCATATATTTT.

This chain uses TRBV11-1 with TRBJ2-5; 10 bases map to TRBD2. The ends lost 4 bases at V and 2 bases at J; junction bases unmatched: 7. This CDR3 has 16 residues. Germline CDR1 SGHAT, CDR2 FQDESV (reference sequence). The CDR3 bases are TGTGCCAGCAGCTACCAGGAGCGGGGGGGACAAGAGACCCAGTACTTC. Protein sequence: CASSYQERGGQETQYF.

This rearrangement joins TRBV5-5 to TRBJ1-5; D uncertain. The CDR3 extends over 13 amino acids. Germline V gives CDR1 SGHKS, CDR2 YYEKEE (reference sequence). V shed 0 bases and J shed 1 base, with 2 bases lying between them. CDR3: CASSLGSNQPQHF. The CDR3 DNA sequence: TGTGCCAGCAGCTTGGGCAGCAATCAGCCCCAGCATTTT.

This sequence joins TRBV6-5 and TRBJ1-1, with 7 bases matching TRBD1. V was clipped by 4 bases and J by 1 base; unmatched bases: 9. Per the germline V gene, CDR1 is MNHEY and CDR2 is SVGAGI. The CDR3 length is 16 residues. The CDR3 DNA reads TGTGCCAGCAGTTTACCACAGGGGCAGGGGAACACTGAAGCTTTCTTT. Translation: CASSLPQGQGNTEAFF.

The CDR3: CAWSLLSGLAGGREQYF. CDR3 sequence (DNA): TGTGCCTGGAGCCTCCTAAGTGGACTAGCGGGAGGAAGGGAGCAGTACTTC. This sequence joins TRBV30 and TRBJ2-7; 14 nucleotides match TRBD2. The CDR3 totals 17 residues. With V trimmed by 3 bases and J by 7 bases, 14 bases remained unmatched. The germline CDR1 and CDR2 sequences are GTSNPN and SVGIG (reference sequence).

The chain joins TRBV7-2 to TRBJ2-3; 11 bases are shared with TRBD1. The germline gives CDR1 SGHTA, CDR2 FQGNSA. V lost 5 bases, J lost 3 bases, and 7 bases stayed unmatched. The CDR3 is 16 amino acids. The CDR3 protein is CASSPRDRGWTDTQYF. The CDR3 DNA reads as TGTGCCAGCAGCCCCCGGGACAGGGGGTGGACAGATACGCAGTATTTT. The variable domain in full, with the rest retrieved from reference TRBV7-2 and TRBJ2-3, is GAGVSQSPSNKVTEKGKDVELRCDPISGHTALYWYRQSLGQGLEFLIYFQGNSAPDKSGLPSDRFSAERTGGSVSTLTIQRTQQEDSAVYLCASSPRDRGWTDTQYFGPGTRLTVL.

This chain uses TRBV7-9 with TRBJ1-2, with 7 bases that match TRBD1. Germline V gene sequence: CDR1 SEHNR, CDR2 FQNEAQ (reference sequence). Trimming cost V 5 bases and J 8 bases; bases outside gene matches: 8. The CDR3 length is 13 residues. In nucleotides, the CDR3 is TGTGCCAGCAGCCCCGGGACAGTTCAGGGCTACACCTTC. This sequence encodes CASSPGTVQGYTF.

The V gene is TRBV5-1, the J gene TRBJ1-3; possible D gene TRBD1, 5 bases. There are 15 residues in the CDR3. CDR1 and CDR2 (germline): SGHRS, YFSETQ. V dropped 1 base and J dropped 2 bases, with 10 bases sitting between them. The DNA of the CDR3 is TGCGCCAGCAGCTTGACGGGACCTGCTGGAAACACCATATATTTT. The encoded protein is CASSLTGPAGNTIYF.

The gene calls are TRBV7-9 and TRBJ2-7; 8 nucleotides match TRBD1. The germline V gene encodes CDR1 SEHNR and CDR2 FQNEAQ (reference sequence). The CDR3 totals 11 residues. The ends lost 10 bases at V and 5 bases at J; junction bases unmatched: 4. CDR3 loop: CATQGADEQYF. CDR3 bases: TGTGCCACCCAGGGGGCAGACGAGCAGTACTTC.

This sequence joins TRBV18 and TRBJ2-7; D unclear. CDR1 and CDR2 from the germline V gene are KGHSH and LQKENI. The V end lost 3 bases, the J end lost 0 bases, and 6 bases lay between the germline ends. The CDR3 sequence is 13 residues long. The CDR3 bases are TGTGCCAGCTCACCCAAAGGCTCCTACGAGCAGTACTTC. This encodes CASSPKGSYEQYF.

This clone was picked up one time. The CDR3 sequence is CASSPRRGHEQYF. The DNA of the CDR3 is TGTGCCAGCAGCCCCCGCAGGGGCCACGAGCAGTACTTC. The chain has TRBV7-6 and TRBJ2-5; possibly TRBD1 for D (6 bases). The DNA end favors TRBJ2-7, so the J call may be wrong. Looked up from germline, CDR1 is SGHVS and CDR2 is FNYEAQ. The CDR3 is made up of 13 amino acids.

V is TRBV2 and J is TRBJ2-2; D is undetermined. This CDR3 is 15 amino acids long. CDR1 and CDR2 from the germline V gene are SNHLY and FYNNEI. V was pared by 4 bases and J by 0 bases, with 9 bases between. CDR3: CASSAQDPNTGELFF. CDR3 coding DNA: TGTGCCAGCAGTGCCCAGGATCCGAACACCGGGGAGCTGTTTTTT.

The chain carries TRBV5-6 and TRBJ1-5; 7 bases map to TRBD1. CDR1 and CDR2 (germline): SGHDT, YYEEEE. The CDR3 runs 14 residues. V lost 5 bases and J lost 4; bases outside the gene matches: 6. Here the CDR3 reads CASRAQGYNQPQHF. DNA of the CDR3: TGTGCCAGCAGGGCACAGGGGTATAATCAGCCCCAGCATTTT.